The clone carrying this TCR beta chain occurred once. Enrollment of patients from Seattle took place during active infection, with longitudinal follow-up. In the study's own analysis: Reference gene primer amplification gave nucleated cell count estimates. Generated by immunoSEQ multiplex PCR, the TCRdb table keeps only in-frame clones and is missing some. V and J calls and clone size are those listed in that table; D and trimming were worked out from the DNA. The sample lists over 400,000 clones; 85% to 90% were seen once. This sample stems from a study of blood T cell repertoires in COVID-19. The CDR3 spans 12 residues. Trimming stripped 7 bases from V and 3 bases from J, with 9 bases between. The germline CDR1 and CDR2 sequences are MGHDK and SYGVNS.

The specimen sequenced was peripheral blood. The source is a woman between 45 and 60 years old with COVID-19, enrolled during active disease. The chain uses TRBV25-1 and TRBJ1-2, with a possible D match to TRBD1 (5 bases). Here the CDR3 DNA reads TGTGCCAGCACGGGGACTCACTATGGCTACACCTTC. It codes for CASTGTHYGYTF.